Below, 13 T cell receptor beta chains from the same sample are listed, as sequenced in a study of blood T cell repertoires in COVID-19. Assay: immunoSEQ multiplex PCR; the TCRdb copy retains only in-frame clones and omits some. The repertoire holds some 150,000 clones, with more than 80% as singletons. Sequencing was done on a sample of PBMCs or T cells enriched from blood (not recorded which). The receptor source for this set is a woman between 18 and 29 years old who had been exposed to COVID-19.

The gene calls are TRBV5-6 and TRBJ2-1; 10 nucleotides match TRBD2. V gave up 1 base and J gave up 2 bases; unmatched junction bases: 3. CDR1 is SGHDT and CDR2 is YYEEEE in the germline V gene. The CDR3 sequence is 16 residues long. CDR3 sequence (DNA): TGTGCCAGCAGCTTGTCTAGCGGGGGAGCCTACAATGAGCAGTTCTTC. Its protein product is CASSLSSGGAYNEQFF.

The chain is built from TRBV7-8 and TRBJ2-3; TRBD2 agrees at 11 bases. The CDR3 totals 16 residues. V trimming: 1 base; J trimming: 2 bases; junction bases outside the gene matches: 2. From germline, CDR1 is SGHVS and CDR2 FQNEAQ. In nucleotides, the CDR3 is TGTGCCAGCAGCTTAGGGGGACTAGCGGACACAGATACGCAGTATTTT. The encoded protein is CASSLGGLADTDTQYF.

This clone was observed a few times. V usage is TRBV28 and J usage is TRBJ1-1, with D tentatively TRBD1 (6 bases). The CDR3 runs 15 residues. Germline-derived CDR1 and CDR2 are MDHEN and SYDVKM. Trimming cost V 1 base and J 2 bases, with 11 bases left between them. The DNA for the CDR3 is TGTGCCAGCAGTTTATTACCAGGGGCCAACACTGAAGCTTTCTTT. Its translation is CASSLLPGANTEAFF. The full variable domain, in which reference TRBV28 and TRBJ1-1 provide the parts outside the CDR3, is DVKVTQSSRYLVKRTGEKVFLECVQDMDHENMFWYRQDPGLGLRLIYFSYDVKMKEKGDIPEGYSVSREKKERFSLILESASTNQTSMYLCASSLLPGANTEAFFGQGTRLTVV.

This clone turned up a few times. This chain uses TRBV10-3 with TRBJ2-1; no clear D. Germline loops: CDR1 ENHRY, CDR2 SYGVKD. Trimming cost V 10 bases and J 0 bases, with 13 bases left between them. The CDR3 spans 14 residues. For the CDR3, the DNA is TGTGCCAGCTCCGTAAGTAGCTCCTACAATGAGCAGTTCTTC. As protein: CASSVSSSYNEQFF.

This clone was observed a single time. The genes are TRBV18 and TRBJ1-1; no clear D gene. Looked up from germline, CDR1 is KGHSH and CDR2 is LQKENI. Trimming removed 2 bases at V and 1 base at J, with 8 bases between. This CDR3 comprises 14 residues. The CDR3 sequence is CASSPVVGNTEAFF. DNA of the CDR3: TGTGCCAGCTCACCAGTTGTCGGGAACACTGAAGCTTTCTTT.

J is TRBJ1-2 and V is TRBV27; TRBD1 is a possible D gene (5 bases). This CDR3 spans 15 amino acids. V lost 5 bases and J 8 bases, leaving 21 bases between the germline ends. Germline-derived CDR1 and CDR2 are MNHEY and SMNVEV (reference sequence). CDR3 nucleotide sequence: TGTGCCAGCAGTCCGTACAGGTCTCTTAACGCGGGCTACACCTTC. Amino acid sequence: CASSPYRSLNAGYTF.

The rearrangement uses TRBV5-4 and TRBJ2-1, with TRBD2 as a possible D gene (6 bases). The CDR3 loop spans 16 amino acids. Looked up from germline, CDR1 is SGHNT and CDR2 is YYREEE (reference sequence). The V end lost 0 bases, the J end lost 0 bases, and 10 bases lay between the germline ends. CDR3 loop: CASSLGGGTSYNEQFF. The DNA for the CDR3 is TGTGCCAGCAGCTTGGGTGGCGGGACCTCCTACAATGAGCAGTTCTTC.

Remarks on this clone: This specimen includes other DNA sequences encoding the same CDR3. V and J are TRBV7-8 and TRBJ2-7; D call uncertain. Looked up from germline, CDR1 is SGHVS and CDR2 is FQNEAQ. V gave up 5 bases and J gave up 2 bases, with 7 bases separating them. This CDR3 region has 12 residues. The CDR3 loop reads CASSPGAYEQYF. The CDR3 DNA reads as TGTGCCAGCAGCCCCGGAGCCTACGAGCAGTACTTC.

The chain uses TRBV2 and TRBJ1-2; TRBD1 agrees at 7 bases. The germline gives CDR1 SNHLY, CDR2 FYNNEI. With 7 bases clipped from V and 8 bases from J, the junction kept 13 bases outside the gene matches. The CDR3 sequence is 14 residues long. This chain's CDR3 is CASKIQQGLLGYTF. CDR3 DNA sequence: TGTGCCAGCAAAATCCAACAGGGGCTTTTAGGCTACACCTTC.

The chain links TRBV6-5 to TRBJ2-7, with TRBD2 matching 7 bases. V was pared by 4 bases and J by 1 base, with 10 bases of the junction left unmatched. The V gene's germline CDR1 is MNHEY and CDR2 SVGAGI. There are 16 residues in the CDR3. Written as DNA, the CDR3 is TGTGCCAGCAGTTTTTTGCGGAGCGGGAATTCCTACGAGCAGTACTTC. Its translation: CASSFLRSGNSYEQYF.

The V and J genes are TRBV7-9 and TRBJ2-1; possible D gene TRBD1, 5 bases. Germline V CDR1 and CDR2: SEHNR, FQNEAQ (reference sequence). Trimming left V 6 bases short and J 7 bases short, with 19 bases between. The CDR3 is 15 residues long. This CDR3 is CASRKNTGRGNEQFF. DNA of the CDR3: TGTGCCAGCAGAAAAAACACAGGTCGTGGTAATGAGCAGTTCTTC.

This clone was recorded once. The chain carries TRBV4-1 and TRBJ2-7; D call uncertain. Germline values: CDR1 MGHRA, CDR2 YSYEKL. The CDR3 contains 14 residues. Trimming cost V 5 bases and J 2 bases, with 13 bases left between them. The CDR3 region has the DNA TGCGCCAGCAGCTCTGAAGCCCAAGCCTACGAGCAGTACTTC. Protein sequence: CASSSEAQAYEQYF.

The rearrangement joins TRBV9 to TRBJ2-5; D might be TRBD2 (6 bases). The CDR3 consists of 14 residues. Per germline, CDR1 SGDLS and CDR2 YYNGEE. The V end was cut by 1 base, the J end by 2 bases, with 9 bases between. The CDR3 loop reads CASSVSAGQETQYF. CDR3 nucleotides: TGTGCCAGCAGCGTAAGTGCGGGGCAAGAGACCCAGTACTTC.